This T cell receptor (beta chain) appears in the sequencing data of a study of blood T cell repertoires in COVID-19. The data were produced by immunoSEQ multiplex PCR, yet TCRdb's version contains in-frame clones alone and is incomplete. The sample shows 300,000 to 350,000 clones, 90% of them seen only once. The CDR3 is 16 amino acids. V dropped 6 bases and J dropped 2; count of bases not matched to a gene: 11. Germline V gene sequence: CDR1 MNHEY, CDR2 SVGEGT. The chain has TRBV6-2 or TRBV6-3 and TRBJ2-7; 9 nucleotides match TRBD2. This TCR came from a woman aged 18-29 years with acute COVID-19. What was sequenced was PBMCs or T cells enriched from blood (not recorded which). The CDR3 protein is CASSDSGLARAYEQYF. The CDR3 bases are TGTGCCAGCAGCGATTCCGGACTAGCGCGGGCCTACGAGCAGTACTTC.